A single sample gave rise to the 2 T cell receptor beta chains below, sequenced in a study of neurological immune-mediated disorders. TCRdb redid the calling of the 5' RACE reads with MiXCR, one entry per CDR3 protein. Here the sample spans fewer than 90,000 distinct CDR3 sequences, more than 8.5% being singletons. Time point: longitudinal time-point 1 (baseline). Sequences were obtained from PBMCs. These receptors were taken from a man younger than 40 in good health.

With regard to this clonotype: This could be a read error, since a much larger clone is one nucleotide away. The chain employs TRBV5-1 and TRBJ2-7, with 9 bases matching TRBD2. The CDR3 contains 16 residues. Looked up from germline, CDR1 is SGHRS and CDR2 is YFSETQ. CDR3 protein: CAISLAGSGSSYEQYF. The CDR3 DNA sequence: TGCGCCATCAGCTTGGCCGGTAGCGGGAGCTCCTACGAGCAGTACTTC.

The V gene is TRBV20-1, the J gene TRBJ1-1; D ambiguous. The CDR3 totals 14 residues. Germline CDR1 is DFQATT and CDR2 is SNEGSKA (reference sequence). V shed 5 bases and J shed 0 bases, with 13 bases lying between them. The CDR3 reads CSAFDQALNTEAFF. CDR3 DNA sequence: TGCAGTGCTTTCGATCAGGCTTTGAACACTGAAGCTTTCTTT.